These 17 T cell receptor beta chains came from one sample sequenced in a study of identical twins. TCRdb re-derived calls from the 5' RACE reads in MiXCR, one entry per CDR3 protein. This table has 400,000 to 550,000 distinct CDR3 sequences, 13% to 15% appearing once. These data also formed part of another study, on yellow fever vaccine responses in identical twins.

Sequencing used CD4+ T cells sorted from blood. These receptors were collected from a woman between 18 and 30 years old in good health.

This clonotype was detected only a few times. The chain uses TRBV5-1 and TRBJ1-4; maybe TRBD1 (5 bases). Germline CDR1 SGHRS, CDR2 YFSETQ. The CDR3 has 14 residues. V lost 3 bases to trimming and J lost 3 bases, with 9 bases between them. In nucleotides, the CDR3 is TGCGCCAGCAGCTGGGGCCGGTCTAATGAAAAACTGTTTTTT. It encodes CASSWGRSNEKLFF.

The chain has TRBV20-1 and TRBJ2-1, with TRBD1 identical over 9 bases. J was trimmed by 5 bases and V by 4 bases; bases with no gene match: 6. The CDR3 contains 14 residues. CDR1 and CDR2 from the germline V gene are DFQATT and SNEGSKA (reference sequence). The CDR3 region has the DNA TGCAGTGCTAAAAAGGGACAGGGAAACAATGAGCAGTTCTTC. Translating gives CSAKKGQGNNEQFF.

This clonotype has ten or more counts. The genes are TRBV7-2 and TRBJ2-1; no definite D call. Between the trimmed V and J ends, which lost 3 bases and 0 bases, there was a span of 6 bases. The germline V gene has CDR1 SGHTA and CDR2 FQGNSA. The CDR3 covers 14 residues. CDR3 bases: TGTGCCAGCAGCTTGGACGGCTCCTACAATGAGCAGTTCTTC. Translating gives CASSLDGSYNEQFF. Supplemented by reference TRBV7-2 and TRBJ2-1, the full variable domain reads GAGVSQSPSNKVTEKGKDVELRCDPISGHTALYWYRQSLGQGLEFLIYFQGNSAPDKSGLPSDRFSAERTGGSVSTLTIQRTQQEDSAVYLCASSLDGSYNEQFFGPGTRLTVL.

This clonotype was counted a few times. This rearrangement joins TRBV10-3 to TRBJ2-7; 11 positions agree with TRBD2. The trim removed 9 bases at V and 7 bases at J, leaving 11 bases unmatched. The CDR3 loop spans 14 amino acids. CDR1 is ENHRY and CDR2 is SYGVKD in the germline V gene. CDR3 loop: CAILASGRLQEQYF. As DNA, the CDR3 is TGTGCCATTTTAGCTAGCGGGAGGCTTCAGGAGCAGTACTTC.

The chain carries TRBV6-2 or TRBV6-3 and TRBJ2-3, with a possible D match to TRBD1 (5 bases). There are 15 residues in the CDR3. In germline, CDR1 is MNHEY, CDR2 SVGEGT. V gave up 2 bases and J gave up 2 bases, with 11 bases separating them. CDR3 coding DNA: TGTGCCAGCAGTTACGGGTCGGACAACACAGATACGCAGTATTTT. Translation gives CASSYGSDNTDTQYF.

This clonotype has a handful of counts. V is TRBV20-1 and J is TRBJ2-7; TRBD2 agrees at 7 bases. Germline CDR1 reads DFQATT; CDR2 reads SNEGSKA (reference sequence). This CDR3 has 14 amino acids. J gave up 2 bases and V 1 base, and 5 bases lay outside the gene matches. CDR3 in amino acids: CSARVNGRPYEQYF. CDR3 bases: TGCAGTGCTAGAGTAAACGGGAGGCCCTACGAGCAGTACTTC.

Of note for this clonotype: With a much larger clone just one base away, this may be a read error. The chain is built from TRBV6-5 and TRBJ2-2; 10 bases are shared with TRBD2. The CDR3 extends over 17 amino acids. Germline V CDR1 and CDR2: MNHEY, SVGAGI. The CDR3 DNA follows: TGTGCCAGCAGTTATCGGCTAGCGGGAGTCTTCACCGGGGACCTGTTTTTT. Residues: CASSYRLAGVFTGDLFF.

This clonotype was detected only a few times. V gene TRBV12-3 or TRBV12-4 combines with J gene TRBJ1-5, with D perhaps matching TRBD1 (6 bases). V was pared by 7 bases and J by 4 bases, with 14 bases between. The CDR3 covers 14 residues. In DNA form, the CDR3 reads TGTGCCAGCAACCGAAAAGGGGGAAATCAGCCCCAGCATTTT. Amino acids: CASNRKGGNQPQHF.

At least ten counts were recorded for this clonotype. The V gene is TRBV29-1, the J gene TRBJ1-1; TRBD1 might be the D (6 bases). The CDR3 sequence is 12 residues long. Germline-derived CDR1 and CDR2 are SQVTM and ANQGSEA. The CDR3 bases are TGCGGAGCAGGGGCGCAGAACACTGAAGCTTTCTTT. Encoded protein: CGAGAQNTEAFF.

There are a few counts of this clonotype. The chain couples TRBV7-9 to TRBJ1-1; TRBD1 aligns across 10 bases. Germline V gives CDR1 SEHNR, CDR2 FQNEAQ (reference sequence). The CDR3 covers 15 residues. J was trimmed by 7 bases and V by 9 bases; bases with no gene match: 14. The CDR3 DNA sequence: TGTGCCAGTAGTCGGGACAGGGGACCCCCGGATGAAGCTTTCTTT. The encoded protein is CASSRDRGPPDEAFF.

The rearrangement joins TRBV9 to TRBJ2-1; 11 bases are a match to TRBD2. Germline CDR1 reads SGDLS; CDR2 reads YYNGEE. The CDR3 is made up of 15 amino acids. Unmatched junction bases numbered 10, after V lost 6 bases and J lost 8 bases. The CDR3 here is CASTRTSGSWDEQFF. In nucleotides, the CDR3 is TGTGCCAGCACCCGAACTAGCGGGAGTTGGGATGAGCAGTTCTTC.

In this sample, this clonotype turned up a few times. The chain has TRBV3-1 and TRBJ1-2; D might be TRBD1 (6 bases). Trimming shortened V by 0 bases and J by 4 bases, and 15 bases separated the two germline ends. The CDR3 sequence is 16 residues long. Germline V gene lookup returns CDR1 LGHDT and CDR2 YNNKEL (reference sequence). The DNA for the CDR3 is TGTGCCAGCAGCCAAGATGTGGGGGCCCGGGGCTATGGCTACACCTTC. It specifies CASSQDVGARGYGYTF.

This sequence joins TRBV10-1 and TRBJ2-1, with 7 bases identical to TRBD2. CDR1 is WNHNN, CDR2 SYGVQD, per germline (reference sequence). V was pared by 8 bases and J by 8 bases, with 15 bases of the junction left unmatched. The CDR3 loop spans 15 amino acids. The CDR3 loop reads CASSDRAGAIDEQFF. CDR3 in DNA: TGCGCCAGCTCCGACCGGGCGGGAGCGATCGATGAGCAGTTCTTC.

This clonotype appeared a few times. This sequence joins TRBV6-5 and TRBJ2-7; TRBD2 agrees at 7 bases. With V trimmed by 7 bases and J by 2 bases, 8 bases remained unmatched. Germline V CDR1 and CDR2: MNHEY, SVGAGI. CDR3 length: 14 amino acids. CDR3 DNA sequence: TGTGCCAGCACCCCGGGACTATCAGCCTACGAGCAGTACTTC. It is translated as CASTPGLSAYEQYF.

The V gene is TRBV12-3 or TRBV12-4, the J gene TRBJ2-7, with 7 bases identical to TRBD1. The CDR3 loop spans 14 amino acids. J gave up 7 bases and V 5 bases, and 11 bases lay outside the gene matches. CDR3 nucleotides: TGTGCCAGCAGTCCGGGACAGCCCCTAGGGGAGCAGTACTTC. As protein: CASSPGQPLGEQYF.

Only a few counts were recorded for this clonotype. In DNA, the CDR3 is TGCGCCAGCAGCTTTAGGGTGGATGAGCAGTTCTTC. It codes for CASSFRVDEQFF. V is TRBV5-1 and J is TRBJ2-1; D is uncertain. Deletions cut 2 bases from V and 8 bases from J, with 8 bases between. This CDR3 is 12 amino acids long. Germline assignment: CDR1 SGHRS and CDR2 YFSETQ.

The rearrangement uses TRBV5-4 and TRBJ2-1; D possibly uses TRBD1 or TRBD2 (8 bases each). The CDR3 is 18 amino acids. Trimming shortened V by 0 bases and J by 6 bases, and 22 bases separated the two germline ends. Germline loops: CDR1 SGHNT, CDR2 YYREEE (reference sequence). CDR3 in amino acids: CASSLAGGWRGEINEQFF. The CDR3 nucleotides are TGTGCCAGCAGCTTGGCAGGGGGCTGGCGGGGGGAAATCAATGAGCAGTTCTTC.